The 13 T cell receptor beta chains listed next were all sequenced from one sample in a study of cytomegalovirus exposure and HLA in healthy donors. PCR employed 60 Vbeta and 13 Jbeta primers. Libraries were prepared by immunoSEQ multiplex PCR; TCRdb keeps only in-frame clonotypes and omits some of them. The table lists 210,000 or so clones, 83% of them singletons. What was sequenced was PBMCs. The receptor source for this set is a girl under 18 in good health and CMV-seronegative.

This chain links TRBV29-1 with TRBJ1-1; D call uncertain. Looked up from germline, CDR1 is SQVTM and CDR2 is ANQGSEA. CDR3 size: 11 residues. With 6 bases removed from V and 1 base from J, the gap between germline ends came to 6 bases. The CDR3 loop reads CSVRGNTEAFF. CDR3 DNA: TGCAGCGTGCGGGGGAACACTGAAGCTTTCTTT.

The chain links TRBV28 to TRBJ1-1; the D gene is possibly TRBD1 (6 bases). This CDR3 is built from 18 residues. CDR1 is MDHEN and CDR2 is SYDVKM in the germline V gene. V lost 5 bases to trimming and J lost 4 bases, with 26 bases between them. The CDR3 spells CASSPSPQGMGLGTEAFF. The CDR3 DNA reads TGTGCCAGCAGTCCCTCCCCGCAGGGGATGGGGTTGGGCACTGAAGCTTTCTTT.

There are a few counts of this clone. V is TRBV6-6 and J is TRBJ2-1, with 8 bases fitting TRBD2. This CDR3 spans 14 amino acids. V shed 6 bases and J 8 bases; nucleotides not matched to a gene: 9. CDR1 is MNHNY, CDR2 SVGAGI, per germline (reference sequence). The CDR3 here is CASRPRLASDEQFF. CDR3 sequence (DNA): TGTGCCAGCAGGCCGCGACTAGCGAGCGATGAGCAGTTCTTC.

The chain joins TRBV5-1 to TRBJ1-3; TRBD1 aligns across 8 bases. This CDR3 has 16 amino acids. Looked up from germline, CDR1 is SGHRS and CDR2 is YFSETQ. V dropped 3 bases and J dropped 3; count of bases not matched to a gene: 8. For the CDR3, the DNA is TGCGCCAGCAGCTCATCTCAGGGGGCGAGTGGAAACACCATATATTTT. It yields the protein CASSSSQGASGNTIYF.

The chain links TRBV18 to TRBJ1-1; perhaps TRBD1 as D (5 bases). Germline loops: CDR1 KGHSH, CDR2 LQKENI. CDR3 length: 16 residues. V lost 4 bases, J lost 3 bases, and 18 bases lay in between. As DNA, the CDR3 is TGTGCCAGCTCACAAAAGGAGTGGACACCGTACACTGAAGCTTTCTTT. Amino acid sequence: CASSQKEWTPYTEAFF.

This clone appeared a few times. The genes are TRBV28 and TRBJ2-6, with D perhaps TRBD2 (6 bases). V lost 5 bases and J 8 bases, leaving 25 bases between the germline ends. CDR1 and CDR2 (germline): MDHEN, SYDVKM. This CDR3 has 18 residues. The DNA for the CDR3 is TGTGCCAGCAGTCACCCGTATCAGGAGGCGGGGAGGCCCAACGTCCTGACTTTC. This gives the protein CASSHPYQEAGRPNVLTF.

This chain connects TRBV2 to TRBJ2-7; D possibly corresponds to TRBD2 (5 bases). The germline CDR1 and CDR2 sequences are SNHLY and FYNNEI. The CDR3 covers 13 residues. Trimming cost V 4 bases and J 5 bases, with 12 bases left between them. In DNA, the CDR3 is TGTGCCAGCAGTGTGATAGGGAGCAACGAGCAGTACTTC. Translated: CASSVIGSNEQYF.

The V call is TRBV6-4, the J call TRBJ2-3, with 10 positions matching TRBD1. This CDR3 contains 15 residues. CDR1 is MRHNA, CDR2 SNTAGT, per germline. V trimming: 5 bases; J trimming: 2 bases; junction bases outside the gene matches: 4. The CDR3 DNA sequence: TGTGCCAGCAGTCGAGGGACAGGGGCCACAGATACGCAGTATTTT. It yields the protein CASSRGTGATDTQYF.

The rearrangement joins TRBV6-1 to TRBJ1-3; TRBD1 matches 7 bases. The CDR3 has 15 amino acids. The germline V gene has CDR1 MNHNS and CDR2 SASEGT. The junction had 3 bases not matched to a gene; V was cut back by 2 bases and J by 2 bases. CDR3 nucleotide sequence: TGTGCCAGCAGTGAATTCAGGGGGACTGGAAACACCATATATTTT. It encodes CASSEFRGTGNTIYF.

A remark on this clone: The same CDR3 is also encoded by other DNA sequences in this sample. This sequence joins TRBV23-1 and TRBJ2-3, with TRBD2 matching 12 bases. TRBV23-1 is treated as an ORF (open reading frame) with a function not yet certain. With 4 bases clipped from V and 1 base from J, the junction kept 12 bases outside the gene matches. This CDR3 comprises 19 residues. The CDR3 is CASSRSLLAGGQCTDTQYF. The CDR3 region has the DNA TGCGCCAGCAGTCGTTCACTCCTAGCGGGAGGGCAATGCACAGATACGCAGTATTTT.

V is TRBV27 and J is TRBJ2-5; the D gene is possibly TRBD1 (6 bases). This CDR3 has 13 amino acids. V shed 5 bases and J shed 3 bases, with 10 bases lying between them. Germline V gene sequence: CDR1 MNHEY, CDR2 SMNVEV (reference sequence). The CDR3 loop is CASSRQAKETQYF. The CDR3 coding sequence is TGTGCCAGCAGTCGACAGGCGAAAGAGACCCAGTACTTC.

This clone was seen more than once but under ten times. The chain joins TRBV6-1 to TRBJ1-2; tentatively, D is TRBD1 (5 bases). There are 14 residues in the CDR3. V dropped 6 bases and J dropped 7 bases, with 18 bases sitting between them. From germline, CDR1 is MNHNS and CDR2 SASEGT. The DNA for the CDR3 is TGTGCCAGCAGCCTACAACAGGTCTCGGGTGGCTACACCTTC. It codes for CASSLQQVSGGYTF.

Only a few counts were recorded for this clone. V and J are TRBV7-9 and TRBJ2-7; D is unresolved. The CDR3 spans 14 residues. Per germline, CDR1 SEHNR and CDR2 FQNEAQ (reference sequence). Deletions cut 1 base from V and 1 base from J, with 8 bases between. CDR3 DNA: TGTGCCAGCAGCTTAGAGTTTACTTCCTACGAGCAGTACTTC. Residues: CASSLEFTSYEQYF.